Shown below are 26 T cell receptor beta chains from a single sample sequenced in a study of control samples from healthy donors and cancer patients. Assay: immunoSEQ multiplex PCR; the TCRdb copy retains only in-frame clones and omits some. Among about 140,000 clones listed, 85% to 95% were seen once. Sequenced sample: blood. These receptor sequences come from a man between 35 and 55 years old in good health.

The chain carries TRBV2 and TRBJ1-2, with 9 bases matching TRBD1. This CDR3 region has 14 residues. Germline CDR1 and CDR2: SNHLY and FYNNEI. The V and J ends lost 7 bases and 6 bases, in that order; junction bases with no gene match: 9. CDR3 sequence (DNA): TGTGCCAGCAATTACCTGGACAGGGGACATGGCTACACCTTC. This sequence encodes CASNYLDRGHGYTF.

V gene TRBV6-6 combines with J gene TRBJ1-5, with unresolved D. In germline, CDR1 is MNHNY, CDR2 SVGAGI (reference sequence). The CDR3 is 14 residues long. Trimming stripped 6 bases from V and 3 bases from J, with 12 bases between. DNA for the CDR3: TGTGCCAGCAGCTGGACGGGTTCCAATCAGCCCCAGCATTTT. This gives the protein CASSWTGSNQPQHF.

This sequence joins TRBV14 and TRBJ2-5; 10 bases line up with TRBD2. J was trimmed by 4 bases and V by 2 bases; bases with no gene match: 10. Germline V CDR1 and CDR2: SGHDN, FVKESK. This CDR3 is built from 17 residues. The CDR3 coding sequence is TGTGCCAGCAGCCAAAACCAGCGGGGGGGACGGGGAGAGACCCAGTACTTC. This gives the protein CASSQNQRGGRGETQYF. Full variable domain (outside the CDR3, taken from reference TRBV14 and TRBJ2-5): EAGVTQFPSHSVIEKGQTVTLRCDPISGHDNLYWYRRVMGKEIKFLLHFVKESKQDESGMPNNRFLAERTGGTYSTLKVQPAELEDSGVYFCASSQNQRGGRGETQYFGPGTRLLVL.

This clone was detected once. The V and J genes are TRBV9 and TRBJ1-1, with D perhaps matching TRBD1 (5 bases). CDR3 length: 16 amino acids. Between the trimmed V and J ends, which lost 6 bases and 3 bases, there was a span of 21 bases. The V gene's germline CDR1 is SGDLS and CDR2 YYNGEE. CDR3 protein: CASTSRGAGVDTEAFF. CDR3 nucleotide sequence: TGTGCCAGCACCAGTCGAGGGGCGGGAGTGGACACTGAAGCTTTCTTT.

The chain is built from TRBV5-6 and TRBJ1-2; 8 positions match TRBD1. V shed 4 bases, J shed 8 bases, and the junction held 4 bases outside the gene matches. From germline, CDR1 is SGHDT and CDR2 YYEEEE. The CDR3 is made up of 12 amino acids. The CDR3 protein is CASSLRGQGYTF. The DNA of the CDR3 is TGTGCCAGCAGCCTCAGGGGGCAAGGCTACACCTTC.

The chain joins TRBV10-3 to TRBJ2-3; 7 bases are a match to TRBD1. Germline assignment: CDR1 ENHRY and CDR2 SYGVKD. The CDR3 runs to 15 residues. J gave up 4 bases and V 4 bases, and 8 bases lay outside the gene matches. Here the CDR3 DNA reads TGTGCCATCAGTGGGGGGACAGCGGTGGCAGATACGCAGTATTTT. It specifies CAISGGTAVADTQYF.

The chain recombines TRBV5-4 with TRBJ1-2; D gene ambiguous. Trimming removed 4 bases from V and 4 bases from J, with 14 bases in between. This CDR3 spans 14 amino acids. The germline V gene has CDR1 SGHNT and CDR2 YYREEE (reference sequence). The CDR3 DNA is TGTGCCAGCAGCAGTACCGAGAGCCTCTATGGCTACACCTTC. It is translated as CASSSTESLYGYTF.

The table lists this clone with a few counts. The gene calls are TRBV7-3 and TRBJ2-1, with a tentative D call TRBD2 (7 bases). V was shortened by 5 bases and J by 8 bases, with 19 bases between the two germline ends. Germline values: CDR1 SGHTA, CDR2 FQGTGA. The CDR3 length is 15 residues. In DNA form, the CDR3 reads TGTGCCAGCAGCCCCGGAGGGGGGGCGACGGATGAGCAGTTCTTC. Its translation is CASSPGGGATDEQFF.

CDR3 residues: CASSTGPGKTIYF. The CDR3 DNA reads TGTGCCAGCAGCACCGGACCAGGCAAAACCATATATTTT. V gene TRBV7-3 combines with J gene TRBJ1-3; D call uncertain. Trimming cost V 5 bases and J 10 bases, with 15 bases left between them. CDR1 is SGHTA and CDR2 is FQGTGA in the germline V gene. This CDR3 is built from 13 residues.

The chain carries TRBV25-1 and TRBJ1-5; D ambiguous. V was trimmed by 4 bases and J by 8 bases, leaving 9 bases between them. From germline, CDR1 is MGHDK and CDR2 SYGVNS. The CDR3 runs to 12 residues. CDR3 region: CASSVHGEPQHF. DNA of the CDR3: TGTGCCAGCAGTGTACACGGGGAGCCCCAGCATTTT.

The chain is built from TRBV29-1 and TRBJ1-5; no reliable D call. CDR3 length equals 9 residues. Germline-derived CDR1 and CDR2 are SQVTM and ANQGSEA. The CDR3 DNA reads as TGCAGTGGCATCCGGTGGCGGCATTTT. It translates to CSGIRWRHF.

The chain recombines TRBV10-3 with TRBJ1-5, with D perhaps TRBD1 (6 bases). The CDR3 contains 15 residues. Germline values: CDR1 ENHRY, CDR2 SYGVKD. V shed 2 bases and J shed 6 bases, with 14 bases lying between them. As DNA, the CDR3 is TGTGCCATCAGTGAGATTACAGGGAGCGGTCAGCCCCAGCATTTT. This sequence encodes CAISEITGSGQPQHF.

The rearrangement uses TRBV13 and TRBJ2-7, with 12 bases that match TRBD2. This CDR3 is 15 amino acids long. CDR1 and CDR2 from the germline V gene are PRHDT and FYEKMQ (reference sequence). The J segment lost 5 bases and the V segment lost 4 bases, leaving 6 bases of the junction unmatched. CDR3 in DNA: TGTGCCAGCAGCTACCGACTAGCGGGAGCCAACGAGCAGTACTTC. Translated, it gives CASSYRLAGANEQYF.

Here the CDR3 reads CASSPNAPRAPAGYGYTF. CDR3 coding DNA: TGTGCCAGCAGTCCCAACGCCCCCCGAGCCCCCGCGGGCTATGGCTACACCTTC. The V call is TRBV28, the J call TRBJ1-2; D not resolved. The V gene lost 5 bases and the J gene lost 4 bases, with 26 bases spanning the gap. Germline CDR1 is MDHEN and CDR2 is SYDVKM. The CDR3 runs 18 residues.

The chain carries TRBV6-2 or TRBV6-3 and TRBJ1-5; 9 bases line up with TRBD1. CDR3 length: 16 residues. The V and J ends lost 4 bases and 7 bases, in that order; junction bases with no gene match: 11. Germline V gene data show CDR1 as MNHEY and CDR2 as SVGEGT. The CDR3 DNA reads TGTGCCAGCAGTTCAGAGGTGGGGACAGGGCAGCAGCCCCAGCATTTT. The encoded protein is CASSSEVGTGQQPQHF.

There are a few counts of this clone. V and J are TRBV15 and TRBJ2-1; 12 nucleotides agree with TRBD1. V lost 5 bases and J lost 8; bases outside the gene matches: 7. The length of the CDR3 is 15 residues. CDR1 and CDR2 from the germline V gene are LNHNV and YYDKDF (reference sequence). The CDR3 sequence is CATSRPGTGGYEQFF. The CDR3 DNA reads as TGTGCCACCAGCCGCCCCGGGACAGGGGGCTATGAGCAGTTCTTC. The variable domain in full, completed from reference TRBV15 and TRBJ2-1, reads DAMVIQNPRYQVTQFGKPVTLSCSQTLNHNVMYWYQQKSSQAPKLLFHYYDKDFNNEADTPDNFQSRRPNTSFCFLDIRSPGLGDTAMYLCATSRPGTGGYEQFFGPGTRLTVL.

The sample holds one count of this clone. This chain uses TRBV11-2 with TRBJ2-3; possible D gene TRBD2, 7 bases. The CDR3 totals 19 residues. In germline, CDR1 is SGHAT, CDR2 FQNNGV. The V and J ends lost 5 bases and 1 base respectively, with 25 bases between them. The CDR3 DNA reads as TGTGCCAGCAGCCATCGAATCGCGTCACAGGGAGGGGGCACAGATACGCAGTATTTT. Its protein is CASSHRIASQGGGTDTQYF. The variable domain in full, completed from reference TRBV11-2 and TRBJ2-3, reads EAGVAQSPRYKIIEKRQSVAFWCNPISGHATLYWYQQILGQGPKLLIQFQNNGVVDDSQLPKDRFSAERLKGVDSTLKIQPAKLEDSAVYLCASSHRIASQGGGTDTQYFGPGTRLTVL.

The rearrangement joins TRBV6-6 to TRBJ1-2; TRBD1 agrees at 9 bases. The CDR3 is 14 residues long. V shed 4 bases and J 7 bases; nucleotides not matched to a gene: 7. In germline, CDR1 is MNHNY, CDR2 SVGAGI (reference sequence). This CDR3 reads CASSFDRGISGYTF. The CDR3 DNA reads as TGTGCCAGCAGTTTTGACAGGGGGATTAGTGGCTACACCTTC.

CDR3 in amino acids: CASSLVGGVNTEAFF. The CDR3 region has the DNA TGTGCCAGCAGCTTAGTAGGGGGCGTTAACACTGAAGCTTTCTTT. This chain joins TRBV7-2 and TRBJ1-1; 7 bases fit TRBD1. The CDR3 totals 15 residues. Per germline, CDR1 SGHTA and CDR2 FQGNSA. V trimming: 1 base; J trimming: 2 bases; junction bases outside the gene matches: 4.

V usage is TRBV27 and J usage is TRBJ2-7; possibly TRBD2 for D (7 bases). The CDR3 runs 14 residues. Germline V gives CDR1 MNHEY, CDR2 SMNVEV (reference sequence). The V gene lost 2 bases and the J gene lost 5 bases, with 13 bases spanning the gap. CDR3 residues: CASSLRGGNNEQYF. Here the CDR3 DNA reads TGTGCCAGCAGTTTAAGGGGGGGTAACAACGAGCAGTACTTC.

The chain couples TRBV19 to TRBJ2-5; 7 bases fit TRBD2. The germline gives CDR1 LNHDA, CDR2 SQIVND (reference sequence). The CDR3 loop spans 13 amino acids. The V segment lost 7 bases and the J segment 2 bases; nucleotides outside the gene matches: 4. The CDR3 coding sequence is TGTGCCAGTAAGGCTAGCGGTCAAGAGACCCAGTACTTC. Its translation: CASKASGQETQYF.

The V call is TRBV6-5, the J call TRBJ2-1, with TRBD2 as a possible D gene (5 bases). Between the trimmed V and J ends, which lost 6 bases and 6 bases, there was a span of 18 bases. This CDR3 comprises 15 residues. Germline CDR1 reads MNHEY; CDR2 reads SVGAGI. The CDR3, as DNA: TGTGCCAGCAGACAAGCTTCCCGGGCGGGCAATGAGCAGTTCTTC. Encoded protein: CASRQASRAGNEQFF.

This rearrangement joins TRBV7-3 to TRBJ1-2; 9 bases are shared with TRBD1. The V and J ends lost 5 bases and 2 bases, in that order; junction bases with no gene match: 3. CDR1 is SGHTA and CDR2 is FQGTGA in the germline V gene. The CDR3 covers 14 residues. Here the CDR3 reads CASSQTGGNYGYTF. The CDR3 coding sequence is TGTGCCAGCAGCCAGACAGGGGGGAACTATGGCTACACCTTC. The entire variable domain, with the rest obtained from reference TRBV7-3 and TRBJ1-2, is as follows: GAGVSQTPSNKVTEKGKYVELRCDPISGHTALYWYRQSLGQGPEFLIYFQGTGAADDSGLPNDRFFAVRPEGSVSTLKIQRTERGDSAVYLCASSQTGGNYGYTFGSGTRLTVV.

This clone showed up just a few times. The chain uses TRBV19 and TRBJ2-1, with TRBD2 matching 9 bases. V was pared by 7 bases and J by 7 bases, with 11 bases of the junction left unmatched. The CDR3 has 15 residues. Per germline, CDR1 LNHDA and CDR2 SQIVND (reference sequence). For the CDR3, the DNA is TGTGCCAGTACCGAACTAGCGGGCCTTACAAATGAGCAGTTCTTC. Translating it yields CASTELAGLTNEQFF.

This chain joins TRBV7-9 and TRBJ2-1; D unclear. CDR3 length: 13 residues. Trimming removed 2 bases from V and 5 bases from J, with 7 bases in between. Germline-derived CDR1 and CDR2 are SEHNR and FQNEAQ (reference sequence). The CDR3 sequence: CASSLMFNNEQFF. CDR3 in DNA: TGTGCCAGCAGCTTAATGTTTAACAATGAGCAGTTCTTC.

This chain links TRBV7-6 with TRBJ2-2, with D tentatively TRBD1 (5 bases). Germline assignment: CDR1 SGHVS and CDR2 FNYEAQ. The V gene lost 1 base and the J gene lost 0 bases, with 6 bases spanning the gap. The CDR3 is made up of 15 amino acids. In DNA, the CDR3 is TGTGCCAGCAGCTTAGGGACACCGAACACCGGGGAGCTGTTTTTT. Amino acids: CASSLGTPNTGELFF.